Listed below are T cell receptor beta chains from one sample, sequenced in a study of OX40 agonist ivuxolimab in advanced cancers. Data came from immunoSEQ multiplex PCR; TCRdb stores just in-frame clones and leaves some out. The sample yields 30,000 to 35,000 clones, roughly 80% seen once. Sequences were derived from CD4+ or CD8+ T cells sorted from blood, sampled in a trial of the OX40 agonist ivuxolimab. These receptors were taken from an adult with an advanced solid tumor such as melanoma, head and neck, liver or kidney cancer. CDR3s include the opening cysteine and the closing phenylalanine or tryptophan. A D gene is named only where the DNA matches it firmly. The size field is filled for only some rows; it gives once, few, many or a size class.

v_gene	d_gene	j_gene	abundance	CDR3aa	CDR3nt
TRBV27	.	TRBJ2-7	.	CASSLAGTYEQYF	TGTGCCAGCAGTTTAGCAGGAACCTACGAGCAGTACTTC
TRBV27	TRBD2	TRBJ2-1	.	CASSFGPGGTNEQFF	TGTGCCAGCAGTTTTGGACCGGGAGGTACGAATGAGCAGTTCTTC
TRBV18	.	TRBJ2-7	.	CASSPSTNTPDEQYF	TGTGCCAGCTCACCTTCCACAAACACACCCGACGAGCAGTACTTC
TRBV4-1	.	TRBJ2-3	.	CASSLGGAGTDTQYF	TGCGCCAGCAGCCTAGGGGGTGCAGGCACAGATACGCAGTATTTT
TRBV7-6	.	TRBJ1-1	few	CASSFGGAEAFF	TGTGCCAGCAGCTTCGGTGGGGCTGAAGCTTTCTTT
TRBV7-2	.	TRBJ1-1	.	CASSFFSGTLGTEAFF	TGTGCCAGCAGCTTTTTCTCAGGGACCCTAGGCACTGAAGCTTTCTTT
TRBV7-8	TRBD1	TRBJ1-3	.	CASSLGGQGFTIYF	TGTGCCAGCAGCTTAGGGGGACAGGGTTTCACCATATATTTT
TRBV14	.	TRBJ1-2	.	CASSQVGTDGYTF	TGTGCCAGCAGCCAAGTGGGTACCGATGGCTACACCTTC
TRBV10-3	.	TRBJ1-2	.	CAISESMDSRAGLKTF	TGTGCCATCAGTGAGTCCATGGACTCTCGGGCGGGATTGAAAACCTTC
TRBV27	TRBD2	TRBJ2-1	.	CASRLTSGGSYNEQFF	TGTGCCAGCAGACTGACTAGCGGGGGTTCCTACAATGAGCAGTTCTTC
TRBV7-9	.	TRBJ2-3	.	CASSFKLVLTDTQYF	TGTGCCAGCAGCTTCAAACTAGTTCTTACAGATACGCAGTATTTT
TRBV7-6	.	TRBJ2-1	.	CASSELGAVEQFF	TGTGCCAGCAGCGAACTGGGCGCAGTTGAGCAGTTCTTC
TRBV11-2	.	TRBJ2-7	.	CASRDSFYEQYF	TGTGCCAGCAGAGACTCCTTCTACGAGCAGTACTTC
TRBV7-3	.	TRBJ2-7	.	CASSFRNPYEQYF	TGTGCCAGCAGCTTTCGAAACCCCTACGAGCAGTACTTC
TRBV6-5	.	TRBJ2-2	.	CASSLGLVNTGELFF	TGTGCCAGCAGTTTGGGGTTAGTGAACACCGGGGAGCTGTTTTTT
TRBV15	.	TRBJ1-2	.	CATSSPRGGIEYGYTF	TGTGCCACCAGCAGTCCTAGGGGGGGAATCGAATATGGCTACACCTTC
TRBV5-6	.	TRBJ1-2	.	CASSTGRPYGYTF	TGTGCCAGCAGCACCGGACGTCCCTATGGCTACACCTTC
TRBV6-1	.	TRBJ2-7	.	CASSATVSNEQYF	TGTGCCAGCAGTGCGACTGTTAGCAACGAGCAGTACTTC
TRBV28	TRBD2	TRBJ2-1	.	CASSFVAGVPNEQFF	TGTGCCAGCAGTTTTGTAGCGGGAGTTCCGAATGAGCAGTTCTTC
TRBV7-9	.	TRBJ1-2	.	CASSLGQHGYTF	TGTGCCAGCAGCCTTGGACAGCATGGCTACACCTTC
TRBV12-2	.	TRBJ1-4	once	CASRLAGHVF	TGTGCAAGTCGCTTAGCGGGCCATGTTTTT
TRBV7-9	TRBD1	TRBJ1-2	.	CASSLGQPGSGYTF	TGTGCCAGCAGCCTGGGACAGCCAGGTAGTGGCTACACCTTC
TRBV7-3	TRBD2	TRBJ2-1	once	CASSLDPSGGAYNEQFF	TGTGCCAGCAGCTTAGACCCAAGCGGGGGGGCCTACAATGAGCAGTTCTTC
TRBV7-7	.	TRBJ2-1	.	CASSFTHPTGEQFF	TGTGCTAGCAGCTTTACCCACCCAACGGGTGAGCAGTTCTTC
TRBV11-2	TRBD1	TRBJ1-1	.	CASNSPRGLSTEAFF	TGTGCCAGCAACTCCCCCAGGGGGCTGTCCACTGAAGCTTTCTTT
TRBV7-9	TRBD2	TRBJ2-1	.	CASSSITSGRPIDEQFF	TGTGCCAGCAGCTCGATCACTAGCGGGAGGCCCATAGATGAGCAGTTCTTC
TRBV4-2	.	TRBJ1-3	.	CASSQPTGGENTIYF	TGTGCCAGCAGCCAACCTACAGGCGGGGAAAACACCATATATTTT
TRBV7-3	.	TRBJ2-1	.	CASSLTLAGLGNEQFF	TGTGCCAGCAGCTTAACGCTCGCGGGATTGGGAAATGAGCAGTTCTTC
TRBV29-1	.	TRBJ1-4	.	CSAAEGQWEKLFF	TGCAGCGCCGCTGAGGGACAATGGGAAAAACTGTTTTTT
TRBV28	TRBD2	TRBJ2-7	.	CASDSSGGADDEQYF	TGTGCCAGCGATTCGTCCGGGGGGGCGGATGATGAGCAGTACTTC
TRBV7-3	TRBD2	TRBJ2-3	.	CASSLAGGSTDTQYF	TGTGCCAGCAGCTTAGCGGGGGGGAGCACAGATACGCAGTATTTT
TRBV27	.	TRBJ1-5	.	CASSSQGPSRRAQHF	TGTGCCAGCAGTTCCCAAGGACCTTCAAGACGGGCCCAGCATTTT
TRBV27	TRBD1	TRBJ2-5	once	CASSRTGVLETQYF	TGTGCCAGCAGCAGAACAGGGGTGTTGGAGACCCAGTACTTC
TRBV4-1	.	TRBJ1-1	.	CASSQSGKMNTEAFF	TGCGCCAGCAGCCAATCTGGCAAGATGAACACTGAAGCTTTCTTT
TRBV13	TRBD2	TRBJ2-5	.	CASRRATSGGQETQYF	TGTGCCAGCAGAAGAGCGACTAGCGGGGGCCAAGAGACCCAGTACTTC
TRBV27	TRBD2	TRBJ2-1	few	CASSVSGIGDNEQFF	TGTGCCAGCAGTGTTAGCGGGATTGGGGACAATGAGCAGTTCTTC
TRBV5-4	TRBD2	TRBJ2-1	.	CASSLPGAGGYEQFF	TGTGCCAGCAGCCTCCCGGGGGCGGGGGGCTATGAGCAGTTCTTC
TRBV27	.	TRBJ2-2	.	CASSLSLDSGPTSFTGELFF	TGTGCCAGCAGTTTATCCCTTGATTCGGGCCCGACTAGTTTTACCGGGGAGCTGTTTTTT
TRBV6-5	.	TRBJ1-1	once	CASRFQGTVTEAFF	TGTGCCAGCAGGTTTCAGGGTACGGTCACTGAAGCTTTCTTT
TRBV27	.	TRBJ2-1	few	CASSFSAYNEQFF	TGTGCCAGCAGTTTTTCAGCTTACAATGAGCAGTTCTTC
TRBV27	.	TRBJ1-4	.	CASSLSRGASNEKLFF	TGTGCCAGCAGTTTATCCCGGGGGGCCAGCAATGAAAAACTGTTTTTT
TRBV13	.	TRBJ2-1	.	CASSPDGYNEQFF	TGTGCCAGCAGCCCAGACGGGTACAATGAGCAGTTCTTC
TRBV27	.	TRBJ2-7	.	CASSLHRDQEEGQYF	TGTGCCAGCAGTCTCCACCGGGACCAAGAAGAGGGGCAGTACTTC
TRBV6-5	.	TRBJ2-7	.	CASSYSTVNQYEQYF	TGTGCCAGCAGTTACTCGACCGTTAATCAGTACGAGCAGTACTTC
TRBV6-4	TRBD2	TRBJ2-3	.	CASSDSSGGSTDTQYF	TGTGCCAGCAGTGACTCGAGCGGGGGTAGCACAGATACGCAGTATTTT
TRBV30	.	TRBJ1-4	medium-sized	CAWDVFGYEKLFF	TGTGCCTGGGACGTTTTTGGGTATGAAAAACTGTTTTTT
TRBV7-2	TRBD1	TRBJ2-5	.	CASSPGTGGVETQYF	TGTGCCAGCAGCCCCGGGACAGGGGGCGTTGAGACCCAGTACTTC
TRBV9	.	TRBJ2-5	.	CASSVAGRGGETQYF	TGTGCCAGCAGCGTAGCTGGCCGCGGCGGGGAGACCCAGTACTTC
TRBV19	.	TRBJ2-3	.	CASTALDTDTQYF	TGTGCCAGTACCGCGCTAGACACAGATACGCAGTATTTT
TRBV27	TRBD2	TRBJ2-1	.	CASSSTGTGPGLAALNEQFF	TGTGCCAGCAGTTCCACCGGGACAGGCCCTGGACTAGCGGCCCTCAATGAGCAGTTCTTC
TRBV27	.	TRBJ2-7	.	CASSLSLTSYEQYF	TGTGCCAGCAGTTTATCACTCACCTCCTACGAGCAGTACTTC
TRBV9	.	TRBJ1-4	.	CASSEGGRMDGKLFF	TGTGCCAGCAGCGAGGGGGGGCGGATGGATGGAAAACTGTTTTTT
TRBV5-4	.	TRBJ1-4	.	CASSLGGEEKLFF	TGTGCCAGCAGCTTGGGGGGAGAAGAAAAACTGTTTTTT